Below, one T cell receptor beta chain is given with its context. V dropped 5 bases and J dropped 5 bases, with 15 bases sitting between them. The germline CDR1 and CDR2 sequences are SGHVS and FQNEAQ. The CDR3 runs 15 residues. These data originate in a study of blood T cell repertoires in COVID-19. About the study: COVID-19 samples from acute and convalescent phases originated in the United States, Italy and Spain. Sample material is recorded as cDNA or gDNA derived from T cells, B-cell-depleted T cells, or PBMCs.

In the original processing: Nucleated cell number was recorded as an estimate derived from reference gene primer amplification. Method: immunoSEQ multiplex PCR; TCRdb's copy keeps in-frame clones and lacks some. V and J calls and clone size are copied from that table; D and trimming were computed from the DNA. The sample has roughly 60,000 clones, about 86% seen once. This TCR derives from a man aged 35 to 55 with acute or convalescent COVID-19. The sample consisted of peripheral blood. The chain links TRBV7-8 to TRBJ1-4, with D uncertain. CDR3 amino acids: CASSPHIRSNEKLFF. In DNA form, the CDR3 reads TGTGCCAGCAGCCCTCACATTCGTTCGAATGAAAAACTGTTTTTT. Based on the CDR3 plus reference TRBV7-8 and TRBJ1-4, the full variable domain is GAGVSQSPRYKVAKRGQDVALRCDPISGHVSLFWYQQALGQGPEFLTYFQNEAQLDKSGLPSDRFFAERPEGSVSTLKIQRTQQEDSAVYLCASSPHIRSNEKLFFGSGTQLSVL.